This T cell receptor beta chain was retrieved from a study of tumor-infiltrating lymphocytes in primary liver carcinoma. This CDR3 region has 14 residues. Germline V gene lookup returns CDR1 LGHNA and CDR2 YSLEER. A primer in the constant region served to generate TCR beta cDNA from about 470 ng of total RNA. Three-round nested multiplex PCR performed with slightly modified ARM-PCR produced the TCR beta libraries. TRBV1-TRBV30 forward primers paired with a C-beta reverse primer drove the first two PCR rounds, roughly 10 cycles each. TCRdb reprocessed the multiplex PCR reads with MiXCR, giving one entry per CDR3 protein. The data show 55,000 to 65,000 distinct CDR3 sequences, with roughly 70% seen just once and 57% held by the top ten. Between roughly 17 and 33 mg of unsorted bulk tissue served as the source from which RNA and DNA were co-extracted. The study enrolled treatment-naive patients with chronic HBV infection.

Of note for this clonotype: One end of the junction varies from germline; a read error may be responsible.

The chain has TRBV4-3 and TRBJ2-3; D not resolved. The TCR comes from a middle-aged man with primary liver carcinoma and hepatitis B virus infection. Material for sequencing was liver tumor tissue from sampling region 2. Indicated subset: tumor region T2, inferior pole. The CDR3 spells CASSQPAFTDKQYF. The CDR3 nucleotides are TGCGCCAGCAGCCAACCGGCTTTCACAGATAAGCAGTATTTT.